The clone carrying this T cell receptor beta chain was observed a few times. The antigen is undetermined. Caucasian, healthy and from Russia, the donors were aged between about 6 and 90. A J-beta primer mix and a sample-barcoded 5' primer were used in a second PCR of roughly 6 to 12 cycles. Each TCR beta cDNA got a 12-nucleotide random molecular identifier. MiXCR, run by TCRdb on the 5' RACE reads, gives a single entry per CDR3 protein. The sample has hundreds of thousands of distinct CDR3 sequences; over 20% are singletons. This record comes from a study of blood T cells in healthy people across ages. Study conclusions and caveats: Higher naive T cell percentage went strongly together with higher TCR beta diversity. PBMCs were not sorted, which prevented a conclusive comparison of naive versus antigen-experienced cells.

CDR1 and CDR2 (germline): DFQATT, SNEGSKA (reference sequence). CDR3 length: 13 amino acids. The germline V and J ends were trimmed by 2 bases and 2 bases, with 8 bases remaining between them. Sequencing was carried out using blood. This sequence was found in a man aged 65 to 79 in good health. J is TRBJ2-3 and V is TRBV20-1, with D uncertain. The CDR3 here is CSARNSDTDTQYF. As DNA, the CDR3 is TGCAGTGCTAGAAACTCAGACACAGATACGCAGTATTTT.